The 22 T cell receptor beta chains in this list originate from one sample, sequenced in a study of CD8 T cells in Susac syndrome. RNA, at about 0.5 to 1 ug, was reverse transcribed with random hexamers. TCRdb called the immunoSEQ multiplex PCR reads again in MiXCR, with one record for every CDR3 protein. The sample includes about 200,000 distinct CDR3 sequences, 75% to 95% of them seen just once. Specimen: CD4+ T cells from PBMCs. All receptors come from a human donor with Susac syndrome.

The rearrangement links TRBV5-1 to TRBJ2-7, with D perhaps TRBD1 (6 bases). CDR1 and CDR2 (germline): SGHRS, YFSETQ. This CDR3 is 14 amino acids long. Deletions cut 4 bases from V and 2 bases from J, with 13 bases between. The CDR3 bases are TGCGCCAGCAGCGCCCGACAGGCAACCTACGAGCAGTACTTC. Residues: CASSARQATYEQYF.

This chain links TRBV9 with TRBJ1-2; 9 bases agree with TRBD1. V was pared by 0 bases and J by 2 bases, with 2 bases of the junction left unmatched. Germline values: CDR1 SGDLS, CDR2 YYNGEE. The CDR3 is 15 amino acids. CDR3 coding DNA: TGTGCCAGCAGCGTAGGACAGGGGGTAAACTATGGCTACACCTTC. Its translation is CASSVGQGVNYGYTF.

The chain combines TRBV20-1 with TRBJ2-7, with D perhaps being TRBD1 or TRBD2 (5 bases each). In germline, CDR1 is DFQATT, CDR2 SNEGSKA (reference sequence). CDR3 length equals 13 residues. The V and J ends lost 6 bases and 9 bases respectively, with 21 bases between them. For the CDR3, the DNA is TGCAGTGCCGCGGGCCCCCAGGGCTTCGGGCAGTACTTC. This codes for CSAAGPQGFGQYF.

The chain employs TRBV12-3 or TRBV12-4 and TRBJ1-4; TRBD1 matches at 8 bases. J was trimmed by 12 bases and V by 5 bases; bases with no gene match: 8. CDR3 length: 13 amino acids. The CDR3: CASSGTGLGELFF. The DNA for the CDR3 is TGTGCCAGCAGTGGGACAGGCCTAGGGGAACTGTTTTTT.

V gene TRBV6-1 combines with J gene TRBJ1-5; a possible D gene is TRBD1 (5 bases). V dropped 6 bases and J dropped 2 bases, with 14 bases sitting between them. The germline V gene encodes CDR1 MNHNS and CDR2 SASEGT. CDR3 length equals 15 residues. For the CDR3, the DNA is TGTGCCAGCAGAACAGGTCTCGTAGGCAATCAGCCCCAGCATTTT. Encoded protein: CASRTGLVGNQPQHF.

The V call is TRBV27, the J call TRBJ2-7; either TRBD1 or TRBD2 may fit D (5 bases each). The V end lost 4 bases, the J end lost 2 bases, and 15 bases lay between the germline ends. The germline gives CDR1 MNHEY, CDR2 SMNVEV (reference sequence). The length of the CDR3 is 15 residues. In DNA form, the CDR3 reads TGTGCCAGCAGTTCCCTGGGGACCTCGACCTACGAGCAGTACTTC. Encoded protein: CASSSLGTSTYEQYF.

The J gene is TRBJ2-5, the V gene TRBV6-1, with 9 nucleotides matching TRBD1. CDR1 MNHNS and CDR2 SASEGT come from the germline V gene. CDR3 length equals 17 residues. The V segment lost 6 bases and the J segment 5 bases; nucleotides outside the gene matches: 16. CDR3 in amino acids: CASRKGWGTGRVETQYF. The CDR3 nucleotides are TGTGCCAGCAGAAAAGGATGGGGGACAGGGCGAGTGGAGACCCAGTACTTC.

The V and J genes are TRBV7-8 and TRBJ1-5, with a possible D match to TRBD1 (5 bases). Germline CDR1 SGHVS, CDR2 FQNEAQ. The CDR3 spans 13 residues. The V end was cut by 5 bases, the J end by 7 bases, with 12 bases between. The CDR3 DNA reads TGTGCCAGCAGCCGCCCGGGGACCCAGCCCCAGCATTTT. Residues: CASSRPGTQPQHF.

The chain joins TRBV20-1 to TRBJ1-5; 7 nucleotides align to TRBD1. Unmatched junction bases numbered 9, after V lost 3 bases and J lost 7 bases. CDR3 length: 14 amino acids. The germline V gene encodes CDR1 DFQATT and CDR2 SNEGSKA (reference sequence). The CDR3 is CSARDRSFLQPQHF. CDR3 sequence (DNA): TGCAGTGCTAGGGACAGGAGTTTTTTGCAGCCCCAGCATTTT.

The V call is TRBV5-1, the J call TRBJ1-1; D not resolved. Germline V gene data show CDR1 as SGHRS and CDR2 as YFSETQ. Trimming took off 0 bases at V and 0 bases at J, with 6 bases between the two ends. This CDR3 is built from 14 residues. The CDR3 DNA sequence: TGCGCCAGCAGCTTGGGCAGTATGAACACTGAAGCTTTCTTT. This translates into CASSLGSMNTEAFF.

The chain has TRBV7-8 and TRBJ1-2; no reliable D call. The CDR3 sequence is 15 residues long. Trimming pared 4 bases from V and 4 bases from J, leaving 16 bases between. Germline CDR1 reads SGHVS; CDR2 reads FQNEAQ. CDR3 residues: CASSYKEATRYGYTF. CDR3 nucleotides: TGTGCCAGCAGCTACAAGGAGGCAACACGCTATGGCTACACCTTC.

The V gene is TRBV7-3, the J gene TRBJ1-1; tentatively, D is TRBD1 (5 bases). CDR1 is SGHTA and CDR2 is FQGTGA in the germline V gene. Trimming cost V 2 bases and J 7 bases, with 11 bases left between them. This CDR3 spans 13 amino acids. This CDR3 reads CASSLGAKDEAFF. DNA for the CDR3: TGTGCCAGCAGCTTAGGGGCGAAGGATGAAGCTTTCTTT.

The chain uses TRBV3-1 and TRBJ2-5; no clear D gene. The ends were cut back, 7 bases at V and 7 bases at J, with 10 bases in the middle. The CDR3 is 11 amino acids. Germline CDR1 LGHDT, CDR2 YNNKEL (reference sequence). The CDR3: CASMTYGTQYF. In nucleotides, the CDR3 is TGTGCCAGCATGACATACGGGACCCAGTACTTC.

The chain is built from TRBV29-1 and TRBJ1-2, with 8 bases matching TRBD1. CDR1 and CDR2 from the germline V gene are SQVTM and ANQGSEA. CDR3 length equals 12 residues. V gave up 5 bases and J gave up 4 bases; unmatched junction bases: 3. This CDR3 reads CSVSGGAYGYTF. CDR3 bases: TGCAGCGTTTCAGGGGGCGCCTATGGCTACACCTTC.

The chain carries TRBV20-1 and TRBJ1-1, with unresolved D. The CDR3 contains 14 residues. CDR1 and CDR2 (germline): DFQATT, SNEGSKA (reference sequence). The V end was cut by 3 bases, the J end by 4 bases, with 15 bases between. Here the CDR3 DNA reads TGCAGTGCTAGCCCTTCGGGATCGGGCACTGAAGCTTTCTTT. It translates to CSASPSGSGTEAFF.

The rearrangement joins TRBV4-1 to TRBJ2-2, with 8 bases lining up with TRBD2. J lost 7 bases, V lost 1 base, and 5 bases had no gene match. This CDR3 comprises 15 residues. Germline CDR1 is MGHRA and CDR2 is YSYEKL. The CDR3: CASSQVGGGIGELFF. In DNA, the CDR3 is TGCGCCAGCAGCCAAGTCGGGGGGGGCATCGGGGAGCTGTTTTTT.

The V call is TRBV7-8, the J call TRBJ2-1; a possible D gene is TRBD2 (5 bases). The CDR3 covers 13 residues. V lost 4 bases and J 5 bases, leaving 9 bases between the germline ends. The germline V gene encodes CDR1 SGHVS and CDR2 FQNEAQ. This CDR3 is CASSSGSHNEQFF. The DNA of the CDR3 is TGTGCCAGCAGCTCGGGGTCCCACAATGAGCAGTTCTTC.

This CDR3 reads CASSLAGGIYNEQFF. In DNA, the CDR3 is TGTGCCAGCAGTCTAGCGGGAGGGATCTACAATGAGCAGTTCTTC. The rearrangement joins TRBV28 to TRBJ2-1, with 12 bases fitting TRBD2. CDR3 length: 15 amino acids. The J segment lost 3 bases and the V segment lost 5 bases, leaving 2 bases of the junction unmatched. CDR1 and CDR2 (germline): MDHEN, SYDVKM.

The chain links TRBV18 to TRBJ1-2, with D hard to call. CDR3 length: 14 residues. Looked up from germline, CDR1 is KGHSH and CDR2 is LQKENI. Trimming stripped 2 bases from V and 3 bases from J, with 10 bases between. The DNA for the CDR3 is TGTGCCAGCTCACCAGGGCTACTTTACTATGGCTACACCTTC. Its protein product is CASSPGLLYYGYTF.

The CDR3 nucleotides read TGCAGCGTCCCCCGGACAACCTATGGCTACACCTTC. Its protein product is CSVPRTTYGYTF. V gene TRBV29-1 combines with J gene TRBJ1-2, with D maybe TRBD1 (5 bases). The CDR3 sequence is 12 residues long. The V end was cut by 6 bases, the J end by 4 bases, with 12 bases between. Per the germline V gene, CDR1 is SQVTM and CDR2 is ANQGSEA.

V and J are TRBV19 and TRBJ1-5; 7 nucleotides line up with TRBD1. Trimming removed 2 bases from V and 5 bases from J; junction bases left unmatched: 15. Germline V gene lookup returns CDR1 LNHDA and CDR2 SQIVND (reference sequence). This CDR3 is 18 amino acids long. The chain's CDR3 is CASSIRGGQVYSDQPQHF. CDR3 sequence (DNA): TGTGCCAGTAGTATAAGGGGAGGACAGGTGTACAGCGATCAGCCCCAGCATTTT.

This sequence joins TRBV5-1 and TRBJ2-3; the match to TRBD1 covers 12 bases. This CDR3 is 19 amino acids long. V dropped 6 bases and J dropped 9; count of bases not matched to a gene: 23. Germline CDR1 reads SGHRS; CDR2 reads YFSETQ. This chain's CDR3 is CASIPGTGGASGRSGTQYF. The CDR3 DNA sequence: TGCGCCAGCATCCCCGGGACAGGGGGCGCGAGCGGGAGAAGTGGCACGCAGTATTTT.